This TCR beta chain was recovered during a study of T cell changes during pregnancy in multiple sclerosis. Clones were read by immunoSEQ multiplex PCR, and TCRdb kept only the in-frame ones, dropping some. The sample records more than 55,000 clones, about 88% being singletons. This specimen was peripheral blood, taken after pregnancy. The source is a female donor with multiple sclerosis, enrolled in a pregnancy study.

CDR3 in DNA: TGTGCCAGCAGCCTGGACTTCACAGATACGCAGTATTTT. Protein: CASSLDFTDTQYF. The J gene is TRBJ2-3, the V gene TRBV11-3; possible D gene TRBD2, 5 bases. Per the germline V gene, CDR1 is SGHNT and CDR2 is YENEEA. Trimming removed 5 bases from V and 2 bases from J, with 8 bases in between. CDR3 length equals 13 residues.